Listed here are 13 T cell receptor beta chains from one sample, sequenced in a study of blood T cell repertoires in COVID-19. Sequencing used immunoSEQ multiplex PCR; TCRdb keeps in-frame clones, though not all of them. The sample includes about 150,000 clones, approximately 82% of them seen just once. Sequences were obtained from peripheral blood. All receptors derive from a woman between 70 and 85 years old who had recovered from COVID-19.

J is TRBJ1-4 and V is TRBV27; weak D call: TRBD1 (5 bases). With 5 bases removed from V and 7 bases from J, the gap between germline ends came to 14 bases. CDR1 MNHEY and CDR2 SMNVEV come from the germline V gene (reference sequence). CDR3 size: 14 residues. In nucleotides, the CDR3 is TGTGCCAGCAGTCCGACGGGGGGGGGTGAAAAACTGTTTTTT. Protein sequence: CASSPTGGGEKLFF.

The CDR3: CASSFGTGTQDEQFF. CDR3 DNA sequence: TGTGCCAGCAGCTTCGGGACCGGGACTCAGGATGAGCAGTTCTTC. The V and J genes are TRBV7-7 and TRBJ2-1, with D tentatively TRBD2 (6 bases). Deletions cut 3 bases from V and 8 bases from J, with 17 bases between. From germline, CDR1 is SSHAT and CDR2 FNYEAQ (reference sequence). This CDR3 spans 15 amino acids.

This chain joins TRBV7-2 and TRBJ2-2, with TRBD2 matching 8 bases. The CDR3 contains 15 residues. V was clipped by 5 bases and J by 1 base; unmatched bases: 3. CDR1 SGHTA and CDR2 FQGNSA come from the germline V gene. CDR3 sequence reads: CASSHGGVNTGELFF. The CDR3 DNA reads TGTGCCAGCAGCCACGGGGGGGTGAACACCGGGGAGCTGTTTTTT.

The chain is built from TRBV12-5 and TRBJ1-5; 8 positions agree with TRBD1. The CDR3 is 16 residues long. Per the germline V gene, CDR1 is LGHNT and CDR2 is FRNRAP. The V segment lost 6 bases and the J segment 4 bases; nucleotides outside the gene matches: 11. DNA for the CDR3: TGTGCTAGTGGCTCCTCCCGGGGGGACAGGAATCAGCCCCAGCATTTT. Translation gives CASGSSRGDRNQPQHF.

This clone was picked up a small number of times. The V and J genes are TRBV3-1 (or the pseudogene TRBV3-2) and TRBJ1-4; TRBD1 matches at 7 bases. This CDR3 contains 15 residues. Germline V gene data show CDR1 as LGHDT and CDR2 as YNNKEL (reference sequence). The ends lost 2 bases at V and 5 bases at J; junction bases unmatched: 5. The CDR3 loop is CASSQFGTENEKLFF. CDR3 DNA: TGTGCCAGCAGCCAATTCGGGACAGAGAATGAAAAACTGTTTTTT.

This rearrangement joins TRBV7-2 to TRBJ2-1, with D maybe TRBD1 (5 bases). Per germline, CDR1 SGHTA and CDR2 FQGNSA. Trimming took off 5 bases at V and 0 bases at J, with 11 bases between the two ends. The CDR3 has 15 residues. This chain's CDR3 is CASSRQSSSYNEQFF. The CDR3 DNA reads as TGTGCCAGCAGCAGACAGTCGAGCTCCTACAATGAGCAGTTCTTC.

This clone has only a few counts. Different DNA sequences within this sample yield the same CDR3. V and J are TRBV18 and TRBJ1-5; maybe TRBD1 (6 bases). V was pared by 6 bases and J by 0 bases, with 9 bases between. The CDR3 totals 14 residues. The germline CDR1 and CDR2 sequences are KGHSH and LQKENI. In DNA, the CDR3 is TGTGCCAGCTCCCCGGACAGTAGCAATCAGCCCCAGCATTTT. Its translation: CASSPDSSNQPQHF.

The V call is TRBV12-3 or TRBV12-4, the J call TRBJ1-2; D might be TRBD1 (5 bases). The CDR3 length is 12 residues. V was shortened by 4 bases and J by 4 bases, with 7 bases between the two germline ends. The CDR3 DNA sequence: TGTGCCAGCAGTTGGGGCACCTATGGCTACACCTTC. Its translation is CASSWGTYGYTF.

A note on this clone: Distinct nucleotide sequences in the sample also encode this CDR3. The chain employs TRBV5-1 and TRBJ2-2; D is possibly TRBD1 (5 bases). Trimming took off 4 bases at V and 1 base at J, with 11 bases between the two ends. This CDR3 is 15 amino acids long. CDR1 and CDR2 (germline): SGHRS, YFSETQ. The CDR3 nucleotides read TGCGCCAGCAGCCGGCAGGGTCAGAACACCGGGGAGCTGTTTTTT. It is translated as CASSRQGQNTGELFF. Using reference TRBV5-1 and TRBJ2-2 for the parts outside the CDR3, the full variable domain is KAGVTQTPRYLIKTRGQQVTLSCSPISGHRSVSWYQQTPGQGLQFLFEYFSETQRNKGNFPGRFSGRQFSNSRSEMNVSTLELGDSALYLCASSRQGQNTGELFFGEGSRLTVL.

The CDR3 DNA reads as TGTGCCAGCAGCCCCCCGGGGGGGGCCTCCTACAATGAGCAGTTCTTC. Amino acid sequence: CASSPPGGASYNEQFF. V gene TRBV7-2 combines with J gene TRBJ2-1; TRBD2 matches 8 bases. Germline lookup yields CDR1 SGHTA and CDR2 FQGNSA. This CDR3 is built from 16 residues. V was clipped by 5 bases and J by 0 bases; unmatched bases: 6.

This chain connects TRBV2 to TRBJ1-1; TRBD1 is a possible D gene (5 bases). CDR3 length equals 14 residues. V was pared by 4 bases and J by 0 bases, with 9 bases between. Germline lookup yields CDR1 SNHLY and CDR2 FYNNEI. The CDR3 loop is CASSGGTLNTEAFF. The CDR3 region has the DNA TGTGCCAGCAGTGGTGGGACTCTGAACACTGAAGCTTTCTTT.

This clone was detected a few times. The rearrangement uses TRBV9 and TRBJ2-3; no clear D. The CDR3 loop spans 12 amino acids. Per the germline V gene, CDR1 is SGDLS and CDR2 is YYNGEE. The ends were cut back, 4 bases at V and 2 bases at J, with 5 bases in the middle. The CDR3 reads CASSPYTDTQYF. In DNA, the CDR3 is TGTGCCAGCAGCCCCTACACAGATACGCAGTATTTT.

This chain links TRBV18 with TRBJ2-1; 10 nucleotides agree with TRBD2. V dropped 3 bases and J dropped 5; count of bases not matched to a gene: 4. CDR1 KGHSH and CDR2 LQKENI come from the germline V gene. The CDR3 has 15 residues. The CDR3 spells CASSPSGGVNNEQFF. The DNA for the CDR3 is TGTGCCAGCTCACCGAGCGGGGGGGTGAACAATGAGCAGTTCTTC.